This T cell receptor beta chain was documented in a study of OX40 agonist ivuxolimab in advanced cancers. On the study more broadly: Treatment received earlier with anti-PD-1, anti-PD-L1 or anti-CTLA-4 agents was allowed, and 40% had some.

About this clone itself: Its antigen is unknown.

Study outcomes and limitations: Certain nonresponding patients likewise had low normalized T-cell clonal expansion. Dosing at 0.1 to 3.0 mg/kg was accompanied by clonal expansion of CD4+ and CD8+ blood T cells by week 6.

The J segment lost 8 bases and the V segment lost 4 bases, leaving 13 bases of the junction unmatched. There are 15 residues in the CDR3. Germline loops: CDR1 SGDLS, CDR2 YYNGEE. Patients with a history of autoimmune disease or on systemic immunosuppression were excluded. TCRdb's table, derived via immunoSEQ multiplex PCR, lists solely in-frame clones and lacks some. Of roughly 25,000 clones listed, about 76% are singletons. Sequencing used CD4+ or CD8+ T cells sorted from blood, obtained in a trial of the OX40 agonist ivuxolimab. The rearrangement uses TRBV9 and TRBJ2-5, with 8 bases identical to TRBD1. This TCR was recovered from an adult with an advanced solid tumor such as melanoma, head and neck, liver or kidney cancer. CDR3 in DNA: TGTGCCAGCAGCCCCCGGGGGAACAGGGGGGCCACCCAGTACTTC. As protein: CASSPRGNRGATQYF.